The entry below describes one T cell receptor (beta chain). Its antigen is currently unknown. Pregnant or lactating patients and those with other autoimmune diseases or uncontrolled infections were excluded. A diagnosis was made from clinical symptoms together with serum thyroxine, TRAb, thyroid ultrasound and orbital computed tomography. Using RNA transcripts, the TCR beta CDR3 regions were amplified. RT-PCR in the first round used HTBI primers; a second-round multiplex PCR followed. TCRdb recomputed calls from the multiplex PCR reads with MiXCR, one row per CDR3 protein. Among 500,000 to 700,000 distinct CDR3 sequences, just under 40% were seen once, and the ten largest hold roughly 4.5%. This sample is drawn from a study of Graves' ophthalmopathy and Graves' hyperthyroidism. Study observations and caveats: Sensitivity of approximately 88% and specificity of less than 82% were achieved when a 13-signature model separated ophthalmopathy from stable hyperthyroidism. Among thyroid clonotypes expanded above 0.001 frequency, most also appeared in blood.

The CDR3 length is 16 residues. Germline CDR1 reads ENHRY; CDR2 reads SYGVKD. V shed 1 base and J shed 4 bases, with 16 bases lying between them. The sample comprised peripheral blood or thyroid tissue (not recorded which). The receptor was derived from an adult man with Graves' hyperthyroidism. The chain has TRBV10-3 and TRBJ1-2; TRBD1 might be the D (5 bases). The CDR3 sequence is CAISELGQGGIYGYTF. The DNA for the CDR3 is TGTGCCATCAGTGAGTTGGGGCAGGGAGGGATCTATGGCTACACCTTC.